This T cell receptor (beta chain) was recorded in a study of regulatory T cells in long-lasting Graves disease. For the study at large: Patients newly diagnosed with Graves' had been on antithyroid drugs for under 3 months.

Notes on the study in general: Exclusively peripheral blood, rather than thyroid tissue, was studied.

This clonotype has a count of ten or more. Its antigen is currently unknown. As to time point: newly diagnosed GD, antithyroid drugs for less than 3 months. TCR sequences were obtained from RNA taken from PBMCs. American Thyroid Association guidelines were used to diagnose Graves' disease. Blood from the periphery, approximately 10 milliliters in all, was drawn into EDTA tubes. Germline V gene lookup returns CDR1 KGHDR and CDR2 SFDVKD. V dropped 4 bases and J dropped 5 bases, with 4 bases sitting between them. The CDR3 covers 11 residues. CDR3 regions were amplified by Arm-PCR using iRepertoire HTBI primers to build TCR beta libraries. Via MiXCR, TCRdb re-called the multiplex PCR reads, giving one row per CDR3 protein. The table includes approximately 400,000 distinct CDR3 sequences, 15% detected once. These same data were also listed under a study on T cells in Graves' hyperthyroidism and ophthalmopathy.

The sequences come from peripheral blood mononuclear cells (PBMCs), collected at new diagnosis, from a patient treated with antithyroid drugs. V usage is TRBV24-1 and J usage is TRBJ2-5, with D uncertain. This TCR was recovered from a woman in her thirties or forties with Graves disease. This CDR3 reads CATSDIETQYF. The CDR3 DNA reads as TGTGCCACCAGTGACATTGAGACCCAGTACTTC.